The 15 T cell receptor beta chains in this list originate from one sample, sequenced in a study of T-cell reconstitution after alpha-beta-depleted transplantation in children (dated by TCRdb to 2016 to 2017). Library construction relied on PCR. For sequencing, an Illumina HiSeq 2500 was employed. To normalize quantification of the TCRbeta repertoire, the TCR libraries were built with molecular barcoding that relied on unique molecular identifiers. In TCRdb, the public reads were trimmed at Q25 with fastp and aligned with MiXCR, with productive beta chains retained. Every CDR3 protein is listed once, alongside the most common genes and DNA of its rows. Here the sample has 190,000 or so distinct CDR3 sequences; more than 12% occur a single time. In total, the top ten clones hold less than 15% of the sample. This material consisted of PBMCs from the stem cell graft donor, taken from the stem cell graft. Receptors were obtained from a human donor who donated a stem cell graft to a child with acute lymphoblastic leukemia.

This clonotype was seen many times. The gene calls are TRBV12-3 or TRBV12-4 and TRBJ1-4; no clear D gene. Trimming removed 8 bases at V and 7 bases at J, with 17 bases between. This CDR3 is 14 amino acids long. CDR3 loop: CASDKSGRGEKLFF. DNA of the CDR3: TGTGCCAGCGATAAGTCGGGCCGGGGTGAAAAACTGTTTTTT.

The chain carries TRBV7-6 and TRBJ2-7, with TRBD2 matching 9 bases. This CDR3 contains 15 residues. Germline-derived CDR1 and CDR2 are SGHVS and FNYEAQ. V shed 1 base, J shed 6 bases, and the junction held 7 bases outside the gene matches. The CDR3 loop reads CASSLEEASGIEQYF. In DNA, the CDR3 is TGTGCCAGCAGCTTAGAGGAGGCTAGCGGGATCGAGCAGTACTTC.

V gene TRBV20-1 combines with J gene TRBJ2-1; the match to TRBD2 covers 9 bases. The germline CDR1 and CDR2 sequences are DFQATT and SNEGSKA (reference sequence). The CDR3 is made up of 19 amino acids. V lost 6 bases, J lost 8 bases, and 26 bases stayed unmatched. In DNA form, the CDR3 reads TGCAGTGCCCCCCCCCCAGGAGCGGGAGGTTTTGAGCGGATCCATGAGCAGTTCTTC. Protein: CSAPPPGAGGFERIHEQFF.

This clonotype was seen a few times. At one end, the junction sequence differs from germline, possibly due to a read error. The V call is TRBV20-1, the J call TRBJ1-4; 8 bases line up with TRBD1. This CDR3 is built from 15 residues. In germline, CDR1 is DFQATT, CDR2 SNEGSKA (reference sequence). In DNA form, the CDR3 reads TGCAGTGTTAGAGATTATACCTCAGGGGGCGGAAAACTGTTTTTT. This translates into CSVRDYTSGGGKLFF.

At least ten counts were recorded for this clonotype. V usage is TRBV2 and J usage is TRBJ1-3, with D perhaps TRBD1 (6 bases). The CDR3 has 13 amino acids. V shed 9 bases and J shed 2 bases, with 11 bases lying between them. Germline values: CDR1 SNHLY, CDR2 FYNNEI. CDR3 protein: CARQGTTGNTIYF. DNA for the CDR3: TGTGCCAGACAGGGTACTACTGGAAACACCATATATTTT.

V gene TRBV5-1 combines with J gene TRBJ2-5; TRBD2 agrees at 11 bases. Germline V lookup: CDR1 SGHRS, CDR2 YFSETQ. J was trimmed by 3 bases and V by 6 bases; bases with no gene match: 4. This CDR3 contains 14 residues. The CDR3 nucleotides are TGCGCCAGCACCCCACTAGCGGGAGAAGAGACCCAGTACTTC. Protein product: CASTPLAGEETQYF.

A note on this clonotype: This may stem from a read error, because a much larger clone lies one nucleotide away. This chain joins TRBV7-9 and TRBJ1-1, with D hard to call. Germline CDR1 and CDR2: SEHNR and FQNEAQ (reference sequence). CDR3 length: 13 residues. The chain's CDR3 is CSSRSLSNTEAFF. The CDR3 DNA sequence: TGTTCCAGCAGGAGCCTATCGAACACTGAAGCTTTCTTT.

This clonotype was recorded at least ten times. The chain couples TRBV29-1 to TRBJ1-1; 9 bases line up with TRBD1. Germline trimming cut 7 bases from V and 1 base from J; bases unmatched to any gene: 4. Germline loops: CDR1 SQVTM, CDR2 ANQGSEA. CDR3 length: 13 residues. The CDR3: CSASTGGNTEAFF. CDR3 in DNA: TGCAGCGCCTCGACAGGGGGGAACACTGAAGCTTTCTTT.

With regard to this clonotype: This could be a read error, since a much larger clone is one nucleotide away. The rearrangement uses TRBV5-1 and TRBJ2-2; 7 nucleotides align to TRBD1. CDR1 SGHRS and CDR2 YFSETQ come from the germline V gene. The CDR3 extends over 17 amino acids. The CDR3 spells CASSQPTGTLNTGQLFF. The DNA for the CDR3 is TGCGCCAGCAGCCAGCCGACAGGGACCCTCAACACCGGGCAGCTGTTTTTT.

The chain carries TRBV20-1 and TRBJ2-3; D is unclear. This CDR3 is 14 amino acids long. V was shortened by 3 bases and J by 2 bases, with 12 bases between the two germline ends. Germline V CDR1 and CDR2: DFQATT, SNEGSKA (reference sequence). The CDR3 reads CSASPTSDTDTQYF. The CDR3 DNA sequence: TGCAGTGCTAGTCCTACTTCAGACACAGATACGCAGTATTTT.

This clonotype has a handful of counts. The V call is TRBV7-9, the J call TRBJ1-2; no clear D gene. This CDR3 region has 14 residues. The V end was cut by 2 bases, the J end by 3 bases, with 10 bases between. CDR1 is SEHNR, CDR2 FQNEAQ, per germline (reference sequence). The DNA for the CDR3 is TGTGCCAGCAGCTTACGCCCAGGTGACTATGGCTACACCTTC. The encoded protein is CASSLRPGDYGYTF.

This chain joins TRBV7-6 and TRBJ2-7; TRBD2 matches 12 bases. Germline V lookup: CDR1 SGHVS, CDR2 FNYEAQ. This CDR3 has 15 residues. Unmatched junction bases numbered 3, after V lost 6 bases and J lost 0 bases. For the CDR3, the DNA is TGTGCCAGCAGTACTAGCGGGAGGCGCTCCTACGAGCAGTACTTC. Its protein is CASSTSGRRSYEQYF.

This clonotype was counted many times. The chain recombines TRBV7-8 with TRBJ2-7; TRBD1 might be the D (6 bases). Trimming left V 5 bases short and J 3 bases short, with 14 bases between. Germline CDR1 SGHVS, CDR2 FQNEAQ. The length of the CDR3 is 14 residues. The CDR3: CASSLRDTNYEQYF. CDR3 nucleotide sequence: TGTGCCAGCAGCCTTAGGGACACCAACTACGAGCAGTACTTC.

There are many counts of this clonotype. V usage is TRBV5-1 and J usage is TRBJ1-1; a possible D gene is TRBD1 (5 bases). Trimming left V 5 bases short and J 6 bases short, with 14 bases between. Germline CDR1 SGHRS, CDR2 YFSETQ. The CDR3 is 13 residues long. The CDR3 sequence: CASREGPRSEAFF. CDR3 sequence (DNA): TGCGCCAGCAGAGAGGGGCCAAGGTCTGAAGCTTTCTTT.

This clonotype was counted at least ten times. The chain carries TRBV5-1 and TRBJ1-1; D may be TRBD1 (6 bases). The CDR3 is 14 residues long. The V end lost 4 bases, the J end lost 5 bases, and 15 bases lay between the germline ends. The V gene's germline CDR1 is SGHRS and CDR2 YFSETQ. In DNA, the CDR3 is TGCGCCAGCAGCATAGGACAGTGGCGGACTGAAGCTTTCTTT. It encodes CASSIGQWRTEAFF.